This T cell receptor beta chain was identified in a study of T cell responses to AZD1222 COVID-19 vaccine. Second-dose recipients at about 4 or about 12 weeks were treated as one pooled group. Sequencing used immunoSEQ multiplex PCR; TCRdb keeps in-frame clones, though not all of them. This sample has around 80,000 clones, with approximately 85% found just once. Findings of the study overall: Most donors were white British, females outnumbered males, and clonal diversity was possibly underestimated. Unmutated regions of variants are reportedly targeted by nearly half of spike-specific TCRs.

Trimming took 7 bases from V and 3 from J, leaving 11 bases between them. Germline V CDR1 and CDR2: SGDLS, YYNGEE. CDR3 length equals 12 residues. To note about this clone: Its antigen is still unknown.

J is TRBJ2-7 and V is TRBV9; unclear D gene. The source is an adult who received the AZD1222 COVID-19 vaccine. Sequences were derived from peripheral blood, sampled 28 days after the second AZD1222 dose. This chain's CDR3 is CASAPGFYEQYF. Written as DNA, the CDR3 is TGTGCCAGCGCACCTGGGTTCTACGAGCAGTACTTC.